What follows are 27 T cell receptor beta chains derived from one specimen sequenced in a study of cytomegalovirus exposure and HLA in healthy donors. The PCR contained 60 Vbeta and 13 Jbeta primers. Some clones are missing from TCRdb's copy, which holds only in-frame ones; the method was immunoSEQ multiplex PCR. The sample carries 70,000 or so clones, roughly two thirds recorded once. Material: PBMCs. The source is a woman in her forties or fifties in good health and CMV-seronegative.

The CDR3 DNA is TGTGCCAGCTCACCGACAGACATGAACACTGAAGCTTTCTTT. Protein: CASSPTDMNTEAFF. The chain is built from TRBV18 and TRBJ1-1; tentatively, D is TRBD1 (5 bases). Trimming shortened V by 3 bases and J by 0 bases, and 8 bases separated the two germline ends. Germline V gene lookup returns CDR1 KGHSH and CDR2 LQKENI. The CDR3 is made up of 14 amino acids. Variable domain in full (rest from reference TRBV18 and TRBJ1-1): NAGVMQNPRHLVRRRGQEARLRCSPMKGHSHVYWYRQLPEEGLKFMVYLQKENIIDESGMPKERFSAEFPKEGPSILRIQQVVRGDSAAYFCASSPTDMNTEAFFGQGTRLTVV.

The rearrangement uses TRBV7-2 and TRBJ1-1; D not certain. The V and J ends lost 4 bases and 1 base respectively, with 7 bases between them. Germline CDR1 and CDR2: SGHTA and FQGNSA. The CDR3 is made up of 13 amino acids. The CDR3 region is CASSSTRNTEAFF. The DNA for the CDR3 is TGTGCCAGCAGCTCAACACGGAACACTGAAGCTTTCTTT.

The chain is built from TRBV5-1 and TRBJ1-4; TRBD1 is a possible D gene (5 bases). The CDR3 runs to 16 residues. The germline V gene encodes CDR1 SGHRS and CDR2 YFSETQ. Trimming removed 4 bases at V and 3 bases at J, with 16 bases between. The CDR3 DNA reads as TGCGCCAGCAGCCCAAACGCGGGGGGAGCTAATGAAAAACTGTTTTTT. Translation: CASSPNAGGANEKLFF.

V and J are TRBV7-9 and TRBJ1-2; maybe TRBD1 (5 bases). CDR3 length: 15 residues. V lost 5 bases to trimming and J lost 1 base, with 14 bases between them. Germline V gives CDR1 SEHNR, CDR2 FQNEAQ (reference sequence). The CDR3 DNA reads TGTGCCAGCAGCACCTCGGACATTAGTAACTATGGCTACACCTTC. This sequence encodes CASSTSDISNYGYTF.

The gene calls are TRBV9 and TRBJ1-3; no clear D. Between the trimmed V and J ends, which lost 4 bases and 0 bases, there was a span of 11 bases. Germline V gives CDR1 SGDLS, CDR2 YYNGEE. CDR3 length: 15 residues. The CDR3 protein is CASSFRANSGNTIYF. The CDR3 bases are TGTGCCAGCAGCTTTCGAGCCAACTCTGGAAACACCATATATTTT.

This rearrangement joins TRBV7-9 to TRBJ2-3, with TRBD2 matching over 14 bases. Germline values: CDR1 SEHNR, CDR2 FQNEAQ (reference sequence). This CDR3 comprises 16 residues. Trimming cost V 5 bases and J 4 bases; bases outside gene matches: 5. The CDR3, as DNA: TGTGCCAGCAGCCGCGGGACTAGCGGGAGCCCAGATACGCAGTATTTT. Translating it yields CASSRGTSGSPDTQYF.

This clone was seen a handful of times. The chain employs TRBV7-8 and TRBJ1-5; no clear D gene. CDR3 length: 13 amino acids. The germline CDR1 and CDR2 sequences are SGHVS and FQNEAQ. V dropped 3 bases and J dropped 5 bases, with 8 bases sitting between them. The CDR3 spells CASSFRRDQPQHF. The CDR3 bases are TGTGCCAGCAGCTTTAGGAGGGATCAGCCCCAGCATTTT.

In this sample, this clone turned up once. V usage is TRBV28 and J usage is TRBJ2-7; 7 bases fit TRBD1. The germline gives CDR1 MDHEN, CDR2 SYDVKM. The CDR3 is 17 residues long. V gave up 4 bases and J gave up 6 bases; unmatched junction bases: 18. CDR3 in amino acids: CASSSFLGQPSIREQYF. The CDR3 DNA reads TGTGCCAGCAGTTCGTTCTTGGGACAGCCCAGTATTCGCGAGCAGTACTTC.

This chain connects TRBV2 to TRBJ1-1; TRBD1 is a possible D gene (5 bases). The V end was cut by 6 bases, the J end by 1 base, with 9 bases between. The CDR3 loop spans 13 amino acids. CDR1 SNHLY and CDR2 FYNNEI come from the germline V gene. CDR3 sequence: CASRGEGNTEAFF. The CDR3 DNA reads TGTGCCAGCAGGGGGGAGGGGAACACTGAAGCTTTCTTT.

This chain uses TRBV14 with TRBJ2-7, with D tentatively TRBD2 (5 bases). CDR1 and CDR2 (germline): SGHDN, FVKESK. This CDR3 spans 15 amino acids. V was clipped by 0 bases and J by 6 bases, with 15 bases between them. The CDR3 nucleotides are TGTGCCAGCAGCCAAGATCTTCTTAGGGCGGGCGAGCAGTACTTC. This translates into CASSQDLLRAGEQYF.

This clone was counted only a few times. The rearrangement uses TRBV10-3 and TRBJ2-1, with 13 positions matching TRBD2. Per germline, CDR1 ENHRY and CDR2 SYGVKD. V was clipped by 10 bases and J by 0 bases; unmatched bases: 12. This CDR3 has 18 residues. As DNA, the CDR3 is TGTGCCACGAAGGGACTAGCGGGAACTAGGAGCTCCTACAATGAGCAGTTCTTC. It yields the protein CATKGLAGTRSSYNEQFF.

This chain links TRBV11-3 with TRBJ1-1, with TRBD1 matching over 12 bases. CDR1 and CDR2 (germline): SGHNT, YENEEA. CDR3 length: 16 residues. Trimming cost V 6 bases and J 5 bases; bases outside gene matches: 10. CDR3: CASSLNSGQGATEAFF. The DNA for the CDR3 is TGTGCCAGCAGTCTAAATTCGGGACAGGGGGCTACTGAAGCTTTCTTT.

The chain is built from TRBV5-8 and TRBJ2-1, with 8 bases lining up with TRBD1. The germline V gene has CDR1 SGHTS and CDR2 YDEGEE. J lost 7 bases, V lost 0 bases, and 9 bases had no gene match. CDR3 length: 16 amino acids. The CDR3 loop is CASSLEDTQGVNEQFF. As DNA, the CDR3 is TGTGCCAGCAGCTTGGAAGACACACAGGGGGTGAATGAGCAGTTCTTC. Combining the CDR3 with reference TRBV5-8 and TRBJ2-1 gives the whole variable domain EAGVTQSPTHLIKTRGQQATLRCSPISGHTSVYWYQQALGLGLQFLLWYDEGEERNRGNFPPRFSGRQFPNYSSELNVNALELEDSALYLCASSLEDTQGVNEQFFGPGTRLTVL.

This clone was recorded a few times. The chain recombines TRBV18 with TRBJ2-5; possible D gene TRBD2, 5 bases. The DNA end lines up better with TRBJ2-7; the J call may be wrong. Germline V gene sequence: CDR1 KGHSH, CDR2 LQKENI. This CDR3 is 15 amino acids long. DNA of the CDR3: TGTGCCAGCTCACGTAGGATAGAGGGTCCGGGCGAGCAGTACTTC. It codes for CASSRRIEGPGEQYF.

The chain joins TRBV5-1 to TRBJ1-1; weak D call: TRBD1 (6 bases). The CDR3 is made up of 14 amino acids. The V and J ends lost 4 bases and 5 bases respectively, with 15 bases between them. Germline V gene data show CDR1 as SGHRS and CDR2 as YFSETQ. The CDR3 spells CASSVISGETEAFF. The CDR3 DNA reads TGCGCCAGCAGCGTCATATCAGGGGAAACTGAAGCTTTCTTT.

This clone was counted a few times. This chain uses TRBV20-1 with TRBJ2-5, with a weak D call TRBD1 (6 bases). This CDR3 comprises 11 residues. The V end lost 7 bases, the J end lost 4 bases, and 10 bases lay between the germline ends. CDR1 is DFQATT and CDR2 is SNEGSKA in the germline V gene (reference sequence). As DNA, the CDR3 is TGCAGTGTTATCAGGGGAGAGACCCAGTACTTC. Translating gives CSVIRGETQYF.

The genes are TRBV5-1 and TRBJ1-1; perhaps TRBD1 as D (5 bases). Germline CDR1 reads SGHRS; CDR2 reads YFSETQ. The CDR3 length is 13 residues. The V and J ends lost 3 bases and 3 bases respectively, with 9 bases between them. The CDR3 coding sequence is TGCGCCAGCAGCTCTAAAGGGGACACTGAAGCTTTCTTT. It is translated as CASSSKGDTEAFF.

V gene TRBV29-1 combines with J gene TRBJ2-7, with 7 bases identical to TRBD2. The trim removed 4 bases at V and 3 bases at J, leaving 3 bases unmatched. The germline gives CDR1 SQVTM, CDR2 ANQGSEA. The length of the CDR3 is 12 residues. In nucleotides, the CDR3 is TGCAGCGTTGGGGGAGGGAACTACGAGCAGTACTTC. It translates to CSVGGGNYEQYF.

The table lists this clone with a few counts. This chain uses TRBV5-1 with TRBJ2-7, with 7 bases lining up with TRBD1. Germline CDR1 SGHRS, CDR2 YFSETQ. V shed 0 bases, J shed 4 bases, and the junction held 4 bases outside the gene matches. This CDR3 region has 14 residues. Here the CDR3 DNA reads TGCGCCAGCAGCTTGGAGACAGGGTTATACGAGCAGTACTTC. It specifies CASSLETGLYEQYF.

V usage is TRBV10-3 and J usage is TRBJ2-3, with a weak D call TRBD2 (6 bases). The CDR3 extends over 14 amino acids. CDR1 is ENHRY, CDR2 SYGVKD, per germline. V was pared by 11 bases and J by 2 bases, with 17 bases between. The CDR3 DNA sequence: TGTGCCGTGCGGGATTCCTCTCCCACAGATACGCAGTATTTT. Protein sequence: CAVRDSSPTDTQYF.

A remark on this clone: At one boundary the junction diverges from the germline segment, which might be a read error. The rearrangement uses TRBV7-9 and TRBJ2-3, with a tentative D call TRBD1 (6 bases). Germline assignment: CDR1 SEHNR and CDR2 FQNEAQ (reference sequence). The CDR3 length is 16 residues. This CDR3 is CSSSLRLGAQTDTQYF. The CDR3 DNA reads TGTTCCAGCAGCTTACGTCTGGGGGCGCAAACAGATACGCAGTATTTT.

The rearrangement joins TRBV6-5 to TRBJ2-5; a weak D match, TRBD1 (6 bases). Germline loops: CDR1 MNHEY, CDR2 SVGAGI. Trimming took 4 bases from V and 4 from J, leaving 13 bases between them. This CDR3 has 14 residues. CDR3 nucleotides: TGTGCCAGCAGTTTCCCAGGGGTCCCAGAGACCCAGTACTTC. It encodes CASSFPGVPETQYF.

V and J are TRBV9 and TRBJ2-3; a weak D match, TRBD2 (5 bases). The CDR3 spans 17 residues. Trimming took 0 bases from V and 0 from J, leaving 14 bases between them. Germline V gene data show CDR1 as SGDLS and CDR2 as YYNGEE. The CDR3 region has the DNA TGTGCCAGCAGCGTAGCAGGAGGCAGGCCTAGCACAGATACGCAGTATTTT. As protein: CASSVAGGRPSTDTQYF.

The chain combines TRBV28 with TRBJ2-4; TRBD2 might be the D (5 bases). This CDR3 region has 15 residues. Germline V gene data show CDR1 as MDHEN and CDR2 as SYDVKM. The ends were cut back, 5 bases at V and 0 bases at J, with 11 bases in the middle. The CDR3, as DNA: TGTGCCAGCAGTCCCCCCGGGGTAGCCAAAAACATTCAGTACTTC. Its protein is CASSPPGVAKNIQYF.

The CDR3 DNA is TGTGCCAGCAGCTTAGGTAGGGCCAACGTCCTGACTTTC. The encoded protein is CASSLGRANVLTF. The chain recombines TRBV13 with TRBJ2-6; D not resolved. This CDR3 has 13 residues. V was trimmed by 0 bases and J by 5 bases, leaving 2 bases between them. Germline V gene lookup returns CDR1 PRHDT and CDR2 FYEKMQ (reference sequence). Together with reference TRBV13 and TRBJ2-6, the CDR3 gives the full variable domain: AAGVIQSPRHLIKEKRETATLKCYPIPRHDTVYWYQQGPGQDPQFLISFYEKMQSDKGSIPDRFSAQQFSDYHSELNMSSLELGDSALYFCASSLGRANVLTFGAGSRLTVL.

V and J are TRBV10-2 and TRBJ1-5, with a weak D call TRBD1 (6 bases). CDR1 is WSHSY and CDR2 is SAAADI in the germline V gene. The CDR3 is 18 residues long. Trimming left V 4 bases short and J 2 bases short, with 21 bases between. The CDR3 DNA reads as TGCGCCAGCAGTGCCCTGGGAGGGGGGATCTTGGGCAATCAGCCCCAGCATTTT. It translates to CASSALGGGILGNQPQHF.

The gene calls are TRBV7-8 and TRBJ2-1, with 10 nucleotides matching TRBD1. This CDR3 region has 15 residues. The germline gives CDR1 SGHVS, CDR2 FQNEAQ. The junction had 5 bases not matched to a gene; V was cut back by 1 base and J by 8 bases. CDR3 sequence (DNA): TGTGCCAGCAGCTTAGTTGGGACAGGGGTCGATGAGCAGTTCTTC. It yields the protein CASSLVGTGVDEQFF. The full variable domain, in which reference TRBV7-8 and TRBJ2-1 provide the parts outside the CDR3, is GAGVSQSPRYKVAKRGQDVALRCDPISGHVSLFWYQQALGQGPEFLTYFQNEAQLDKSGLPSDRFFAERPEGSVSTLKIQRTQQEDSAVYLCASSLVGTGVDEQFFGPGTRLTVL.